The T cell receptor beta chain described here comes from a study of CD8+ T cells in alopecia areata. For the study at large: Oral tofacitinib (5 to 10 mg twice daily) was administered to treated patients. Overall study findings and caveats: Resident alphabeta T cells of normal skin are also sequenced in scalp samples.

Concerning this clone itself: The antigen is unknown.

Following RNA extraction, reverse transcription yielded cDNA that acted as the sequencing template. Generated by immunoSEQ multiplex PCR, the TCRdb table keeps only in-frame clones and is missing some. The sample records about 160,000 clones, over 70% being singletons. This clonotype was sampled from a human donor with alopecia areata. Material: CD8+ T cells sorted from blood, obtained at week 0.

CDR3 in amino acids: CSVDVGLAGQYF. As DNA, the CDR3 is TGCAGCGTTGATGTAGGTCTAGCCGGGCAGTACTTC. J is TRBJ2-7 and V is TRBV29-1, with D possibly being TRBD2 (5 bases). The CDR3 is 12 residues long. Germline V gives CDR1 SQVTM, CDR2 ANQGSEA. The V gene lost 3 bases and the J gene lost 9 bases, with 15 bases spanning the gap.